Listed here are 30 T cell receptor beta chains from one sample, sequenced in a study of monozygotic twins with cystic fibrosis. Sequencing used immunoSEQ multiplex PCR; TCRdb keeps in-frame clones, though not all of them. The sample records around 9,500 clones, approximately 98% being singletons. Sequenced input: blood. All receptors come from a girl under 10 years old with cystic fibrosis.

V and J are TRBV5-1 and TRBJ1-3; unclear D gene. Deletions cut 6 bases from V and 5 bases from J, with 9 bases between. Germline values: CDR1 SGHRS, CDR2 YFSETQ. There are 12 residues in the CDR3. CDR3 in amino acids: CASMRVRNTIYF. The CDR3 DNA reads TGCGCCAGCATGAGGGTTCGAAACACCATATATTTT.

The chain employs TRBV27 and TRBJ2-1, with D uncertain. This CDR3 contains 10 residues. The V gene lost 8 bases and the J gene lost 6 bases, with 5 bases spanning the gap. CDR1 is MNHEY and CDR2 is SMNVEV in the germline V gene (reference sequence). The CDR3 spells CASGFNEQFF. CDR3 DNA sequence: TGTGCCAGCGGGTTCAATGAGCAGTTCTTC.

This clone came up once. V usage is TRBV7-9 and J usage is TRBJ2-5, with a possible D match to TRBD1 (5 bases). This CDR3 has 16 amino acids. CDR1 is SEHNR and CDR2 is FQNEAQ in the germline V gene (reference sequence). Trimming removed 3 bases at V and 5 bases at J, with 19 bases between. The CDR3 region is CASSLPIQGARETQYF. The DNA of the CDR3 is TGTGCCAGCAGCTTGCCGATTCAGGGCGCCCGGGAGACCCAGTACTTC.

The CDR3 sequence is CASKMTSATPGELFF. CDR3 DNA sequence: TGTGCCAGTAAAATGACTAGCGCGACCCCCGGGGAGCTGTTTTTT. This chain connects TRBV19 to TRBJ2-2, with 8 bases lining up with TRBD2. V lost 7 bases to trimming and J lost 6 bases; unmatched junction nucleotides: 10. The CDR3 consists of 15 residues. Germline V gene sequence: CDR1 LNHDA, CDR2 SQIVND (reference sequence).

CDR3: CASSPWGQGGRNEQFF. The CDR3 DNA is TGCGCCAGCAGCCCGTGGGGACAGGGGGGTAGGAATGAGCAGTTCTTC. This chain uses TRBV4-1 with TRBJ2-1; 11 bases map to TRBD1. V lost 4 bases, J lost 7 bases, and 9 bases stayed unmatched. There are 16 residues in the CDR3. CDR1 is MGHRA and CDR2 is YSYEKL in the germline V gene.

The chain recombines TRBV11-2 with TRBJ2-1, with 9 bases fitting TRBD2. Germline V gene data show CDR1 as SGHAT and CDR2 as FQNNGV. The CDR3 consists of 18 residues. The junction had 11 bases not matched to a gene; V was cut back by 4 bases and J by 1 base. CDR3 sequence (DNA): TGTGCCAGCAGCTCACGGGTATGGCGGGAGGGATCCTACAATGAGCAGTTCTTC. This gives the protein CASSSRVWREGSYNEQFF.

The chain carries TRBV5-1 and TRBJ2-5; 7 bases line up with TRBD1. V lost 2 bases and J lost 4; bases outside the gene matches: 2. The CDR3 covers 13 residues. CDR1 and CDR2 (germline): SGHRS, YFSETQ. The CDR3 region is CASSLRGRETQYF. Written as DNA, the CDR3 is TGCGCCAGCAGCTTAAGGGGGCGAGAGACCCAGTACTTC.

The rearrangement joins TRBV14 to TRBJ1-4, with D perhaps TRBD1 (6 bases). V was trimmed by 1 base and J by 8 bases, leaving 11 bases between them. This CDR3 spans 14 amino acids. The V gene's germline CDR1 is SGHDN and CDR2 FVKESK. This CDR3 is CASSQVGGGEKLFF. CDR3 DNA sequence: TGTGCCAGCAGCCAAGTTGGGGGGGGCGAAAAACTGTTTTTT. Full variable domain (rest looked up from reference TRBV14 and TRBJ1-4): EAGVTQFPSHSVIEKGQTVTLRCDPISGHDNLYWYRRVMGKEIKFLLHFVKESKQDESGMPNNRFLAERTGGTYSTLKVQPAELEDSGVYFCASSQVGGGEKLFFGSGTQLSVL.

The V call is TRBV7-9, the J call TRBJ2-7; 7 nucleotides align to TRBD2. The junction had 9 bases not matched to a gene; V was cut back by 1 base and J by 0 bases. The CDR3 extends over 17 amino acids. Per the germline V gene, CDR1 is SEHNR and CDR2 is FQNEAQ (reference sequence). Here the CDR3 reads CASSLVPGSGRSYEQYF. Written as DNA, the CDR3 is TGTGCCAGCAGCTTAGTTCCCGGTAGCGGGCGCTCCTACGAGCAGTACTTC.

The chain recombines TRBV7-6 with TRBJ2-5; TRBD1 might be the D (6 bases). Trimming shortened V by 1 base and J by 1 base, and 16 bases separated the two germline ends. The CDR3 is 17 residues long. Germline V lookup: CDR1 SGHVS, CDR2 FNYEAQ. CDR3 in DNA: TGTGCCAGCAGCTTAGTGGGCCCGGGACACCTCCAAGAGACCCAGTACTTC. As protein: CASSLVGPGHLQETQYF. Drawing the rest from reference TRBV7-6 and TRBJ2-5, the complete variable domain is GAGVSQSPRYKVTKRGQDVALRCDPISGHVSLYWYRQALGQGPEFLTYFNYEAQQDKSGLPNDRFSAERPEGSISTLTIQRTEQRDSAMYRCASSLVGPGHLQETQYFGPGTRLLVL.

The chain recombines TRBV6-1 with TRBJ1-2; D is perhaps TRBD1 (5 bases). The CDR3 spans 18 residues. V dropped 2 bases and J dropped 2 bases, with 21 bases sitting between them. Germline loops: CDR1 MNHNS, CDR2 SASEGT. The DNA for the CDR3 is TGTGCCAGCAGTGAACGGCAACGCGGCGGGGCGGGGAACTATGGCTACACCTTC. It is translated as CASSERQRGGAGNYGYTF.

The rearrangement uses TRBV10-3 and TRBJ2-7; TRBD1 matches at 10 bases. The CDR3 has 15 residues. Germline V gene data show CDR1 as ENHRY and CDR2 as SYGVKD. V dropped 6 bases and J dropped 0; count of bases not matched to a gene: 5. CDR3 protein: CAIRTGTGVSYEQYF. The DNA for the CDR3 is TGTGCCATCAGAACCGGGACAGGGGTCTCCTACGAGCAGTACTTC.

The CDR3 is CASSPPRGSGRGDTQYF. The CDR3 coding sequence is TGTGCCAGCAGCCCGCCGAGGGGTAGCGGGAGAGGAGATACGCAGTATTTT. The rearrangement uses TRBV9 and TRBJ2-3, with 9 bases that match TRBD2. This CDR3 comprises 17 residues. Germline V gene data show CDR1 as SGDLS and CDR2 as YYNGEE. The J segment lost 5 bases and the V segment lost 4 bases, leaving 14 bases of the junction unmatched.

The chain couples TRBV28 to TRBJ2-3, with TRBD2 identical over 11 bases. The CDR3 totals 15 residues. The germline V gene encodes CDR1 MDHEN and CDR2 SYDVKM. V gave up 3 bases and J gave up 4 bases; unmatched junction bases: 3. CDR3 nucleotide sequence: TGTGCCAGCAGTTTCTTAGCGGGAGGGTCAGATACGCAGTATTTT. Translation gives CASSFLAGGSDTQYF.

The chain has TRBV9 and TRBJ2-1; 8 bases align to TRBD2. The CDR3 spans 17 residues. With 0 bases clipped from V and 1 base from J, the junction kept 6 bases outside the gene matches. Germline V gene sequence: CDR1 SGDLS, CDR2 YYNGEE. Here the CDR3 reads CASSVDPGGRSYNEQFF. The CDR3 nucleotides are TGTGCCAGCAGCGTAGATCCGGGAGGGAGATCCTACAATGAGCAGTTCTTC.

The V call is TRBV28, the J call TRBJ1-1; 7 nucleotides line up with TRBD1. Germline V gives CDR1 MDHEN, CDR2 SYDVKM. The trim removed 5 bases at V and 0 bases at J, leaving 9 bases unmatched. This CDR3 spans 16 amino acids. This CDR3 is CASSTRTGTMNTEAFF. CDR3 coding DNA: TGTGCCAGCAGTACCCGGACAGGAACCATGAACACTGAAGCTTTCTTT.

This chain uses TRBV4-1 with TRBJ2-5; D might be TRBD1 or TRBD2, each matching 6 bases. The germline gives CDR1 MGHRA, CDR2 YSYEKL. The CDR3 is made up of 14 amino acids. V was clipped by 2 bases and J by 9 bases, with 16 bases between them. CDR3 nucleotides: TGCGCCAGCAGCCAAAGGGACACTGGAGGGGCCCAGTACTTC. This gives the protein CASSQRDTGGAQYF.

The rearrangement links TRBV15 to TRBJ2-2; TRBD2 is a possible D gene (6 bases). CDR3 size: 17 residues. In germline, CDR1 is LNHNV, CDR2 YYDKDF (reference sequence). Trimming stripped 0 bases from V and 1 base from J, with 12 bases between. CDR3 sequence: CATSRDLWEENTGELFF. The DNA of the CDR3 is TGTGCCACCAGCAGAGATCTTTGGGAGGAGAACACCGGGGAGCTGTTTTTT.

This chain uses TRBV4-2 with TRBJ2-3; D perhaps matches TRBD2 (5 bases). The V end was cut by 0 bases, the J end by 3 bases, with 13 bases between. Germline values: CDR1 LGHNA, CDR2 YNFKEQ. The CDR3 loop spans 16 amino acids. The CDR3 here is CASSQERAPRTDTQYF. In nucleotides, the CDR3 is TGTGCCAGCAGCCAAGAGAGGGCTCCGCGAACAGATACGCAGTATTTT.

Written as DNA, the CDR3 is TGTGCCAGCAGCTTCGTCGAGCAGTACTTC. Its translation: CASSFVEQYF. V usage is TRBV11-2 and J usage is TRBJ2-7; D remains ambiguous. V gave up 3 bases and J gave up 6 bases, with 3 bases separating them. The CDR3 is 10 residues long. Looked up from germline, CDR1 is SGHAT and CDR2 is FQNNGV.

CDR3 DNA: TGTGCCAGCAGCGTCGGGACTAGGGACACAGATACGCAGTATTTT. It is translated as CASSVGTRDTDTQYF. The chain carries TRBV9 and TRBJ2-3, with 8 nucleotides matching TRBD2. Germline V lookup: CDR1 SGDLS, CDR2 YYNGEE. The CDR3 spans 15 residues. V lost 2 bases to trimming and J lost 2 bases; unmatched junction nucleotides: 4.

Here the CDR3 reads CASSQGGGDMNTEAFF. The CDR3 region has the DNA TGTGCCAGCAGCCAAGGAGGGGGTGACATGAACACTGAAGCTTTCTTT. The chain uses TRBV4-2 and TRBJ1-1; D possibly corresponds to TRBD1 (6 bases). CDR1 is LGHNA and CDR2 is YNFKEQ in the germline V gene. The CDR3 contains 16 residues. Trimming stripped 1 base from V and 0 bases from J, with 12 bases between.

Here the CDR3 reads CASSPGIAGATDTQYF. Written as DNA, the CDR3 is TGTGCCAGCAGCCCCGGGATAGCGGGAGCCACAGATACGCAGTATTTT. The chain links TRBV4-2 to TRBJ2-3; 9 bases line up with TRBD2. Trimming removed 4 bases from V and 2 bases from J; junction bases left unmatched: 7. The CDR3 extends over 16 amino acids. Germline V gene data show CDR1 as LGHNA and CDR2 as YNFKEQ.

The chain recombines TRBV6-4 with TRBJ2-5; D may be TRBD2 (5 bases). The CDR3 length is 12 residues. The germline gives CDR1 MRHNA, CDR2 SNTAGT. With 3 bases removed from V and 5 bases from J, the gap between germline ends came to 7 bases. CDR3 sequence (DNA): TGTGCCAGCAGTGAGGGAGTGGAGACCCAGTACTTC. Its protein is CASSEGVETQYF.

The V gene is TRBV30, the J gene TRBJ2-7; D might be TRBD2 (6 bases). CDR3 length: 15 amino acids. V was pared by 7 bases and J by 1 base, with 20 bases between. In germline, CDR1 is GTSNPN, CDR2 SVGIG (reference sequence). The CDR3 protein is CAYGPGTRYSYEQYF. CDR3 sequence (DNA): TGTGCCTATGGGCCCGGGACTCGATATTCCTACGAGCAGTACTTC.

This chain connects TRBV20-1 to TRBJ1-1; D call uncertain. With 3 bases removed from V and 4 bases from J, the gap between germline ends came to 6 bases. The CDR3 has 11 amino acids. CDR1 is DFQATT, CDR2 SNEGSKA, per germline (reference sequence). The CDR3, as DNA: TGCAGTGCTAGCCCGGGCACTGAAGCTTTCTTT. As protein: CSASPGTEAFF.

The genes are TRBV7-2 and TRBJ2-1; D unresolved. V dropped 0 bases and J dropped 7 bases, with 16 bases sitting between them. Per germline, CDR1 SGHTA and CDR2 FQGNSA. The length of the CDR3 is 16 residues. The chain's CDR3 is CASSLAAMSVRNEQFF. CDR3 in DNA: TGTGCCAGCAGCTTAGCTGCAATGAGTGTACGGAATGAGCAGTTCTTC.

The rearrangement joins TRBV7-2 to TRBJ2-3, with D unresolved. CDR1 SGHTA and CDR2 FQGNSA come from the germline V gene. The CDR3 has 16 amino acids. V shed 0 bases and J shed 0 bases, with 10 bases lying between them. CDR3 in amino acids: CASSLARTPSTDTQYF. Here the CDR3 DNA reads TGTGCCAGCAGCTTAGCCCGTACTCCTAGCACAGATACGCAGTATTTT.

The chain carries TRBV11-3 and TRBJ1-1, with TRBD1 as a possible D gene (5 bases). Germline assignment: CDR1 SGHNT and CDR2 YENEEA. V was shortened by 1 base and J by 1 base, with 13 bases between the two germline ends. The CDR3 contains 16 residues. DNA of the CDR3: TGTGCCAGCAGCTTAGGCGGATTTACAGGGAACACTGAAGCTTTCTTT. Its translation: CASSLGGFTGNTEAFF.

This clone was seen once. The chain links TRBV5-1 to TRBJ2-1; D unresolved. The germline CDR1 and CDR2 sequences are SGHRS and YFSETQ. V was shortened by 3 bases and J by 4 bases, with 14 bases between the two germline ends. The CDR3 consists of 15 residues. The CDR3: CASSSNPDGYNEQFF. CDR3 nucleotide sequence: TGCGCCAGCAGCTCGAACCCTGACGGGTACAATGAGCAGTTCTTC.